One and the same sample provided the 24 T cell receptor beta chains below, sequenced in a study of identical twins (dated by TCRdb to between 2015 and 2016). To prepare the library, 5' RACE was applied. Sequencing relied on an Illumina HiSeq 2000. The public reads were run again by TCRdb, first through fastp at Q25 and then through MiXCR, and only productive beta chains were kept. Each CDR3 protein gets just one entry, which takes the most common genes and DNA from the rows behind it. The sample table holds about 530,000 distinct CDR3 sequences, of which around 20% were seen once. The ten largest account for around 0.5% of the sample. This same sample was also part of a study on yellow fever vaccine responses in identical twins.

Sequenced material: CD4+ T cells sorted from blood. The receptors here all came from a woman aged 18 to 35 in good health.

J is TRBJ2-5 and V is TRBV5-5; D not resolved. The CDR3 loop spans 14 amino acids. Per the germline V gene, CDR1 is SGHKS and CDR2 is YYEKEE (reference sequence). The V end was cut by 1 base, the J end by 7 bases, with 14 bases between. CDR3 nucleotide sequence: TGTGCCAGCAGCTTGTTTCAGAGAGAAGGGACCCAGTACTTC. This sequence encodes CASSLFQREGTQYF.

The J gene is TRBJ2-7, the V gene TRBV12-3 or TRBV12-4; a possible D gene is TRBD2 (5 bases). The V and J ends lost 3 bases and 4 bases respectively, with 10 bases between them. This CDR3 is 13 amino acids long. Here the CDR3 DNA reads TGTGCCAGCAGTTTTGGAGGCGGGTACGAGCAGTACTTC. Protein: CASSFGGGYEQYF.

This clonotype came up many times. The gene calls are TRBV10-3 and TRBJ2-3; 9 nucleotides agree with TRBD2. With V trimmed by 5 bases and J by 3 bases, 6 bases remained unmatched. Germline CDR1 reads ENHRY; CDR2 reads SYGVKD. The CDR3 covers 15 residues. The CDR3 loop is CAISLTSGITDTQYF. The CDR3 DNA reads as TGTGCCATCAGTCTGACTAGCGGAATTACAGATACGCAGTATTTT.

In this sample, this clonotype turned up a few times. The CDR3: CASTPWTSGTYNEQFF. CDR3 coding DNA: TGTGCCAGCACCCCCTGGACTAGCGGTACTTACAATGAGCAGTTCTTC. The V call is TRBV28, the J call TRBJ2-1; 10 bases align to TRBD2. The V segment lost 7 bases and the J segment 4 bases; nucleotides outside the gene matches: 10. Looked up from germline, CDR1 is MDHEN and CDR2 is SYDVKM. The CDR3 is 16 amino acids.

A few counts support this clonotype. The chain couples TRBV28 to TRBJ1-5; 11 nucleotides align to TRBD1. Germline CDR1 is MDHEN and CDR2 is SYDVKM. Trimming at V came to 7 bases and at J to 5 bases, leaving 7 bases not matched to a gene. The CDR3 contains 15 residues. CDR3 DNA sequence: TGTGCCAGCAAAGGACAGGGGGCGGGGGATCAGCCCCAGCATTTT. As protein: CASKGQGAGDQPQHF.

This clonotype turned up a few times. V gene TRBV6-1 combines with J gene TRBJ1-1; 8 bases align to TRBD1. Germline CDR1 reads MNHNS; CDR2 reads SASEGT. This CDR3 contains 15 residues. The trim removed 3 bases at V and 1 base at J, leaving 4 bases unmatched. The CDR3 DNA follows: TGTGCCAGCAGTGATCTTGGGACAGGGAACACTGAAGCTTTCTTT. The encoded protein is CASSDLGTGNTEAFF.

The V call is TRBV7-3, the J call TRBJ2-1, with 8 bases fitting TRBD2. From germline, CDR1 is SGHTA and CDR2 FQGTGA. This CDR3 comprises 16 residues. V was clipped by 5 bases and J by 4 bases; unmatched bases: 10. CDR3 DNA sequence: TGTGCCAGCAGCCCCTCCGGGACTAGACGATACAATGAGCAGTTCTTC. Amino acid sequence: CASSPSGTRRYNEQFF.

The V and J genes are TRBV6-2 or TRBV6-3 and TRBJ2-2, with a tentative D call TRBD2 (6 bases). The CDR3 is 15 residues long. V gave up 6 bases and J gave up 0 bases, with 11 bases separating them. Germline lookup yields CDR1 MNHEY and CDR2 SVGEGT. CDR3 in amino acids: CASRNGGANTGELFF. CDR3 in DNA: TGTGCCAGCAGAAACGGGGGAGCGAACACCGGGGAGCTGTTTTTT.

This clonotype has just a few counts. CDR3 bases: TGTGCCAGCAGCCGGACTAGCGGGAGATTAGGGAATGAGCAGTTCTTC. Protein sequence: CASSRTSGRLGNEQFF. This rearrangement joins TRBV3-1 to TRBJ2-1, with 13 bases matching TRBD2. Looked up from germline, CDR1 is LGHDT and CDR2 is YNNKEL (reference sequence). The CDR3 is 16 amino acids. V was clipped by 4 bases and J by 7 bases; unmatched bases: 7.

The rearrangement joins TRBV6-1 to TRBJ1-4; maybe TRBD1 (6 bases). With 5 bases removed from V and 5 bases from J, the gap between germline ends came to 12 bases. The CDR3 runs to 14 residues. Germline-derived CDR1 and CDR2 are MNHNS and SASEGT. Here the CDR3 DNA reads TGTGCCAGCAGTACAGGGTGGACAAATGAAAAACTGTTTTTT. It yields the protein CASSTGWTNEKLFF.

The rearrangement links TRBV28 to TRBJ2-5; 10 bases match TRBD2. Germline V gene sequence: CDR1 MDHEN, CDR2 SYDVKM. Trimming at V came to 4 bases and at J to 2 bases, leaving 7 bases not matched to a gene. The CDR3 has 16 residues. CDR3 residues: CASSSPSGRGQETQYF. The CDR3 bases are TGTGCCAGCAGTTCACCTAGCGGGAGAGGTCAAGAGACCCAGTACTTC.

The chain employs TRBV20-1 and TRBJ2-1, with 13 nucleotides matching TRBD2. Germline trimming cut 6 bases from V and 6 bases from J; bases unmatched to any gene: 11. This CDR3 region has 16 residues. Germline V gene data show CDR1 as DFQATT and CDR2 as SNEGSKA (reference sequence). This CDR3 is CSAPQTSGGPINEQFF. The CDR3 coding sequence is TGCAGTGCGCCCCAGACTAGCGGGGGGCCAATCAATGAGCAGTTCTTC.

Ten or more counts support this clonotype. This chain joins TRBV7-3 and TRBJ2-2, with 9 bases that match TRBD1. Trimming cost V 1 base and J 7 bases; bases outside gene matches: 4. Germline V gene data show CDR1 as SGHTA and CDR2 as FQGTGA. This CDR3 region has 15 residues. The CDR3, as DNA: TGTGCCAGCAGCTTAAGTGGGACAGGGATCGGGGAGCTGTTTTTT. Translation gives CASSLSGTGIGELFF.

A few counts support this clonotype. The rearrangement links TRBV6-1 to TRBJ2-7; the D gene is possibly TRBD1 (6 bases). Trimming removed 6 bases from V and 1 base from J, with 13 bases in between. The CDR3 extends over 14 amino acids. CDR1 and CDR2 (germline): MNHNS, SASEGT. CDR3 amino acids: CASRPGVLSYEQYV. The CDR3 nucleotides read TGTGCCAGCAGGCCAGGGGTATTGTCCTACGAGCAGTACGTC.

The rearrangement links TRBV6-2 or TRBV6-3 to TRBJ2-3, with a tentative D call TRBD1 (7 bases). V gave up 4 bases and J gave up 9 bases, with 20 bases separating them. CDR1 is MNHEY and CDR2 is SVGEGT in the germline V gene. The CDR3 sequence is 15 residues long. CDR3 amino acids: CASSFDRVRDSTQYF. In DNA form, the CDR3 reads TGTGCCAGCAGTTTCGACAGGGTCCGGGACTCGACGCAGTATTTT.

The sample holds a few counts of this clonotype. The chain combines TRBV14 with TRBJ2-3; 9 bases are shared with TRBD1. The CDR3 contains 16 residues. J gave up 6 bases and V 2 bases, and 9 bases lay outside the gene matches. Germline CDR1 and CDR2: SGHDN and FVKESK. This CDR3 is CASSQHRPGQGDTQYF. CDR3 DNA: TGTGCCAGCAGCCAACACCGGCCCGGACAGGGGGATACGCAGTATTTT.

This chain joins TRBV4-2 and TRBJ2-2; 8 bases are a match to TRBD2. The germline V gene encodes CDR1 LGHNA and CDR2 YNFKEQ. Unmatched junction bases numbered 8, after V lost 2 bases and J lost 3 bases. This CDR3 region has 17 residues. The CDR3 spells CASSQLRAGEDTGELFF. The CDR3 nucleotides read TGTGCCAGCAGCCAATTACGAGCGGGAGAGGACACCGGGGAGCTGTTTTTT.

This clonotype was picked up a small number of times. The chain uses TRBV5-1 and TRBJ2-7; 8 bases line up with TRBD1. The germline V gene encodes CDR1 SGHRS and CDR2 YFSETQ. Unmatched junction bases numbered 8, after V lost 4 bases and J lost 5 bases. The CDR3 runs 14 residues. The CDR3: CASSNYRGSHEQYF. Here the CDR3 DNA reads TGCGCCAGCAGCAATTACAGGGGGAGCCACGAGCAGTACTTC.

Only a few counts were recorded for this clonotype. The rearrangement uses TRBV4-1 and TRBJ2-1; no clear D gene. Germline lookup yields CDR1 MGHRA and CDR2 YSYEKL. The CDR3 sequence is 12 residues long. V lost 1 base to trimming and J lost 10 bases, with 8 bases between them. The CDR3 reads CASSQVTREQFF. The CDR3 region has the DNA TGCGCCAGCAGCCAAGTGACGCGGGAGCAGTTCTTC.

This clonotype was found a few times. The chain recombines TRBV6-5 with TRBJ2-2; TRBD1 matches at 9 bases. Per germline, CDR1 MNHEY and CDR2 SVGAGI. V trimming: 4 bases; J trimming: 5 bases; junction bases outside the gene matches: 8. The CDR3 has 16 amino acids. The CDR3 DNA follows: TGTGCCAGCAGTTCGCTAGGACAGGGGACGACCGGGGAGCTGTTTTTT. It codes for CASSSLGQGTTGELFF.

The chain carries TRBV20-1 and TRBJ2-2; TRBD2 is a possible D gene (6 bases). CDR1 DFQATT and CDR2 SNEGSKA come from the germline V gene (reference sequence). The V end lost 1 base, the J end lost 6 bases, and 12 bases lay between the germline ends. The CDR3 runs to 14 residues. CDR3 in amino acids: CSARVGGSAGELFF. The CDR3 DNA follows: TGCAGTGCTAGAGTCGGGGGAAGCGCCGGGGAGCTGTTTTTT.

The gene calls are TRBV12-3 or TRBV12-4 and TRBJ1-1; D might be TRBD1 (5 bases). V lost 5 bases to trimming and J lost 1 base, with 17 bases between them. The CDR3 length is 16 residues. The CDR3 protein is CASSPPFEGRNTEAFF. The CDR3, as DNA: TGTGCCAGCAGTCCCCCTTTCGAGGGGAGGAACACTGAAGCTTTCTTT.

This clonotype was observed a handful of times. The chain joins TRBV2 to TRBJ1-2; 7 bases align to TRBD1. Trimming took 8 bases from V and 4 from J; bases not matched to a gene: 13. This CDR3 region has 15 residues. From germline, CDR1 is SNHLY and CDR2 FYNNEI. CDR3 in amino acids: CASGPDLGGTYGYTF. In DNA, the CDR3 is TGTGCCAGCGGGCCCGATCTAGGGGGCACCTATGGCTACACCTTC.

Ten or more counts support this clonotype. This chain joins TRBV12-3 or TRBV12-4 and TRBJ2-2; TRBD2 agrees at 8 bases. This CDR3 region has 15 residues. Trimming at V came to 6 bases and at J to 6 bases, leaving 9 bases not matched to a gene. The CDR3 DNA is TGTGCCAGCAGCCGAGCGGGAGTGGGAGCCGGGGAGCTGTTTTTT. This gives the protein CASSRAGVGAGELFF.